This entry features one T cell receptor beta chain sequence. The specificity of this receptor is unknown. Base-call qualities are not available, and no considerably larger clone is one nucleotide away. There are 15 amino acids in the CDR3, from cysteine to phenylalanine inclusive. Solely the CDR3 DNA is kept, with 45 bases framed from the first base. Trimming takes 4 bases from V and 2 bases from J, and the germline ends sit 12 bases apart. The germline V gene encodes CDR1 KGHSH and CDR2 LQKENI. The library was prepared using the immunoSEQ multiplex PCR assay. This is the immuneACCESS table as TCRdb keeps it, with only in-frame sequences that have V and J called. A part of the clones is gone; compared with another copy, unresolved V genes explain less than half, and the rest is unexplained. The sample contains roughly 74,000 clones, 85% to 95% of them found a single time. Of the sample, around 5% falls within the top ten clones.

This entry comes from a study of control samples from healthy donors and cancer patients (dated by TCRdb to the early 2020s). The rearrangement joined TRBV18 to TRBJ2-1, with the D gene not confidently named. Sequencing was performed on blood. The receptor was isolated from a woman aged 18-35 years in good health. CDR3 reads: CASSRDPPPYNEQFF. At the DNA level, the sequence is TGTGCCAGCTCACGCGACCCTCCGCCCTACAATGAGCAGTTCTTC. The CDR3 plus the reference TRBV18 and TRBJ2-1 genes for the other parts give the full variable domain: NAGVMQNPRHLVRRRGQEARLRCSPMKGHSHVYWYRQLPEEGLKFMVYLQKENIIDESGMPKERFSAEFPKEGPSILRIQQVVRGDSAAYFCASSRDPPPYNEQFFGPGTRLTVL.